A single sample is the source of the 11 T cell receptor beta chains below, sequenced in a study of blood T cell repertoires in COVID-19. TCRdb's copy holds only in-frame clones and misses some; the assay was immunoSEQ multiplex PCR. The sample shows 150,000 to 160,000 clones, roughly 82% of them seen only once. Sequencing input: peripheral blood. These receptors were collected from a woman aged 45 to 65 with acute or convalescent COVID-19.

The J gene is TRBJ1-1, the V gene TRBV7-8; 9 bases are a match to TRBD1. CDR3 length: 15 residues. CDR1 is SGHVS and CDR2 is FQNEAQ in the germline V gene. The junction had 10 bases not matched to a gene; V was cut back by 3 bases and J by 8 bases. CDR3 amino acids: CASSFSTGGSREAFF. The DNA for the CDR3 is TGTGCCAGCAGCTTTTCGACAGGGGGATCGCGGGAAGCTTTCTTT.

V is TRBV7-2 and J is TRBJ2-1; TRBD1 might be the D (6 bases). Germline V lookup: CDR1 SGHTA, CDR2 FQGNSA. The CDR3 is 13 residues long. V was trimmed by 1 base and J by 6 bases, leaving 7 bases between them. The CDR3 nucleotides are TGTGCCAGCAGCTTAGGGGGGCCCAATGAGCAGTTCTTC. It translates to CASSLGGPNEQFF.

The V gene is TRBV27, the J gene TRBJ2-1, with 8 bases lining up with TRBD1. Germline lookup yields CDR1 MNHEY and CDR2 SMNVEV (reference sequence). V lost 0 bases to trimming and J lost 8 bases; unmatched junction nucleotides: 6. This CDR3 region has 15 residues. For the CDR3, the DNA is TGTGCCAGCAGTTTATCCCGGACAGGGCGCGATGAGCAGTTCTTC. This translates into CASSLSRTGRDEQFF.

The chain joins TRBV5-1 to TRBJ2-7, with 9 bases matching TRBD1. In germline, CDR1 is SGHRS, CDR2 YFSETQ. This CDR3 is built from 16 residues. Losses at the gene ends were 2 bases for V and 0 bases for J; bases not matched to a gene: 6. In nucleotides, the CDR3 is TGCGCCAGCAGCTTCGCCGGGACAGGGCTCTCCTACGAGCAGTACTTC. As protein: CASSFAGTGLSYEQYF.

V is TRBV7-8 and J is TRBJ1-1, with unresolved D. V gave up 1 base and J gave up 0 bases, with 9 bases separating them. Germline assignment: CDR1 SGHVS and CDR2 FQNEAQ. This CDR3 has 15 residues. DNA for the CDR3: TGTGCCAGCAGCTTAGGTCGGAGGGTGAACACTGAAGCTTTCTTT. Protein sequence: CASSLGRRVNTEAFF.

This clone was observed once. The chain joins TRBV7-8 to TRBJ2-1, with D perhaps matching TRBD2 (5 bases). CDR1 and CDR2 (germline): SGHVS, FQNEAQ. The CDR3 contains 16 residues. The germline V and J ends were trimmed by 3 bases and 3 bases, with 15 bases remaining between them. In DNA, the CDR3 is TGTGCCAGCAGCTTTGGTCCAGCGGCGAGCTACAATGAGCAGTTCTTC. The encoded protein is CASSFGPAASYNEQFF.

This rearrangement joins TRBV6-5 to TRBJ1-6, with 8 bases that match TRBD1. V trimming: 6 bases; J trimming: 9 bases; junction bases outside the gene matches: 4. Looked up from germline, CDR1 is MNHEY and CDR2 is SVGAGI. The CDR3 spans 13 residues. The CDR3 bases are TGTGCCAGCAGGGACAGGGTGGGTTCACCCCTCCACTTT. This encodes CASRDRVGSPLHF.

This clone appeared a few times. The CDR3 coding sequence is TGTGCCAGTAGTATGGGACAGTGGCCCCAGCATTTT. It yields the protein CASSMGQWPQHF. The chain is built from TRBV19 and TRBJ1-5; 7 bases line up with TRBD1. Germline loops: CDR1 LNHDA, CDR2 SQIVND (reference sequence). Trimming took 3 bases from V and 9 from J; bases not matched to a gene: 2. CDR3 length: 12 amino acids.

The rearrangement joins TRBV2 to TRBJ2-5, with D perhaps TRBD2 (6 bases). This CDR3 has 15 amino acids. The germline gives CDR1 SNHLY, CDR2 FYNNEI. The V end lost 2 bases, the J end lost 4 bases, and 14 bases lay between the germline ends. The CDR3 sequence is CASSEYGVGGETQYF. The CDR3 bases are TGTGCCAGCAGTGAATATGGGGTGGGGGGAGAGACCCAGTACTTC.

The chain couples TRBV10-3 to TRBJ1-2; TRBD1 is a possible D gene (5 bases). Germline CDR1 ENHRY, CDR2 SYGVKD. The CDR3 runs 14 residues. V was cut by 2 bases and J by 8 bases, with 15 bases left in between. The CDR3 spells CAISEAGGARGYTF. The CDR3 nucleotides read TGTGCCATCAGTGAGGCGGGAGGGGCGCGGGGCTACACCTTC.

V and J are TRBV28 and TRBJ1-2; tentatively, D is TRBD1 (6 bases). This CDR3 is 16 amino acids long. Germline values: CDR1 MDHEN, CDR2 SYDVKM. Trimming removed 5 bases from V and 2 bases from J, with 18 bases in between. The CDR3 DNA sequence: TGTGCCAGCAGTCCACCTACAGGGAAGGGGAACTATGGCTACACCTTC. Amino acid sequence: CASSPPTGKGNYGYTF.